This is a list of T cell receptor beta chains from one sample in a study of CD8 T cells in ankylosing spondylitis. TCRdb redid the calling of the 5' RACE reads with MiXCR, one entry per CDR3 protein. The data show 500,000 to 550,000 distinct CDR3 sequences, roughly 13% seen once. The sequencing input was blood, either unsorted or a sorted T cell fraction (not recorded which). Source of these receptors: a male donor with ankylosing spondylitis. Each CDR3 is given with its conserved first and last residue. The D gene is left open where the match is weak. A row's size may be missing; if present it is once, few, many or a size class.

>TRBD1|few|TRBV24-1|TRBJ2-1
CATSDLGTGGNEFF
TGTGCCACCAGTGACCTCGGGACAGGGGGAAACGAGTTCTTC
>TRBD1|-|TRBV20-1|TRBJ2-3
CSARAGQGGDTQYF
TGCAGTGCTAGAGCGGGACAGGGGGGCGATACGCAGTATTTT
>TRBD1|few|TRBV7-8|TRBJ2-7
CASSLGTGGSEQYF
TGTGCCAGCAGCTTAGGGACAGGGGGCTCCGAGCAGTACTTC
>-|many|TRBV9|TRBJ2-2
CASSPLSTLTGELFF
TGTGCCAGCAGCCCCTTGTCAACCCTCACCGGGGAGCTGTTTTTT
>-|many|TRBV4-1|TRBJ2-7
CASSQDLWTNRGEQYF
TGCGCCAGCAGCCAAGATCTCTGGACAAACCGGGGCGAGCAGTACTTC
>-|-|TRBV2|TRBJ2-1
CASRPSGQTLPQFF
TGTGCCAGCAGACCATCGGGACAAACACTCCCTCAGTTCTTC
>-|few|TRBV6-1|TRBJ1-6
CASNLLRALDSPLHF
TGTGCCAGCAACCTCCTCAGGGCGTTGGATTCACCCCTCCACTTT
>-|-|TRBV20-1|TRBJ2-1
CSARDRRGPYNEQFF
TGCAGTGCTAGAGATCGACGCGGACCTTACAATGAGCAGTTCTTC
>TRBD2|few|TRBV12-3/TRBV12-4|TRBJ2-5
CASSYPLTSGIRETQYF
TGTGCCAGCAGTTACCCTCTAACTAGCGGGATTCGGGAGACCCAGTACTTC
>TRBD2|-|TRBV24-1|TRBJ2-1
CATRGLAGGNEQFF
TGTGCCACCAGGGGACTAGCGGGAGGGAATGAGCAGTTCTTC
>-|few|TRBV12-3/TRBV12-4|TRBJ2-2
CASSFNGPGELFF
TGTGCCAGCAGTTTTAATGGTCCCGGGGAGCTGTTTTTT
>-|few|TRBV2|TRBJ2-6
CASSVSGTLDSGANVLTF
TGTGCCAGCAGTGTCTCCGGGACACTAGATTCTGGGGCCAACGTCCTGACTTTC
>TRBD2|-|TRBV20-1|TRBJ2-1
CSAEGGTSGDNEQFF
TGCAGTGCGGAGGGCGGGACTAGCGGGGACAATGAGCAGTTCTTC
>TRBD1|-|TRBV7-2|TRBJ1-6
CASSRTGTTFNSPLHF
TGTGCCAGCAGCCGGACAGGGACCACCTTTAATTCACCCCTCCACTTT
>-|-|TRBV6-1|TRBJ2-1
CASSQGTLRDNEQFF
TGTGCCAGCAGCCAAGGGACACTCCGGGACAATGAGCAGTTCTTC
>-|-|TRBV3-1|TRBJ2-1
CASSQGARANEQFF
TGTGCCAGCAGCCAAGGCGCCCGGGCCAATGAGCAGTTCTTC
>TRBD2|few|TRBV5-1|TRBJ2-1
CASSNDGLALYNEQFF
TGCGCCAGCAGCAACGACGGACTAGCGTTGTACAATGAGCAGTTCTTC
>-|-|TRBV15|TRBJ2-3
CATSGLAHTDTQYF
TGTGCCACCAGTGGGTTAGCTCACACAGATACGCAGTATTTT
>TRBD2|-|TRBV10-3|TRBJ2-1
CAISRLALEESYNEQFF
TGTGCCATCAGTAGACTAGCCCTTGAAGAATCCTACAATGAGCAGTTCTTC
>-|few|TRBV2|TRBJ2-3
CASSDRGTQYF
TGTGCCAGCAGTGATCGGGGGACGCAGTATTTT
>-|-|TRBV20-1|TRBJ2-3
CSASPSSGRTDTQYF
TGCAGTGCTAGCCCCAGCAGCGGCCGCACAGATACGCAGTATTTT
>TRBD2|few|TRBV7-2|TRBJ2-7
CASSVGTSGVPYEQYF
TGTGCCAGCAGTGTCGGGACTAGCGGGGTACCCTACGAGCAGTACTTC
>TRBD2|-|TRBV12-3/TRBV12-4|TRBJ2-1
CASQIAGLLSSYNEQFF
TGTGCCAGCCAAATAGCGGGGCTCTTGAGCTCCTACAATGAGCAGTTCTTC
>-|few|TRBV10-3|TRBJ2-2
CAISSRPRDTGELFF
TGTGCCATCAGTTCGCGGCCGAGGGACACCGGGGAGCTGTTTTTT
>-|-|TRBV5-5|TRBJ2-6
CASSLGANSGANVLTF
TGTGCCAGCAGCTTAGGCGCAAACTCTGGGGCCAACGTCCTGACTTTC
>TRBD1|many|TRBV24-1|TRBJ2-1
CATSDPGTGVSNEQFF
TGTGCCACCAGTGACCCCGGGACAGGGGTCAGCAATGAGCAGTTCTTC
>-|few|TRBV12-3/TRBV12-4|TRBJ1-4
CASSEGTSGEKLFF
TGTGCCAGCAGTGAAGGGACAAGCGGTGAAAAACTGTTTTTT
>TRBD2|many|TRBV7-2|TRBJ2-2
CASSVRAGGHGTGELFF
TGTGCCAGCAGCGTCCGAGCGGGGGGCCATGGGACCGGGGAGCTGTTTTTT
>-|many|TRBV29-1|TRBJ1-2
CSVEGSGPGVYGYTF
TGCAGCGTTGAAGGGAGCGGGCCGGGGGTATATGGCTACACCTTC
>-|few|TRBV20-1|TRBJ1-3
CSAIFSGAGNTIYF
TGCAGTGCTATCTTCTCGGGCGCTGGAAACACCATATATTTT
>TRBD1|many|TRBV12-3/TRBV12-4|TRBJ1-5
CASSVGTGDQPQHF
TGTGCCAGCAGTGTCGGGACAGGAGATCAGCCCCAGCATTTT
>-|few|TRBV19|TRBJ1-1
CASTSTTRAEAFF
TGTGCCAGTACCTCCACCACGAGGGCTGAAGCTTTCTTT
>-|few|TRBV11-2|TRBJ2-7
CASRLIQGTDEQYF
TGTGCCAGCAGATTAATCCAGGGGACTGACGAGCAGTACTTC
>-|few|TRBV5-1|TRBJ1-1
CASSSGVRGTEAFF
TGCGCCAGCAGCTCAGGGGTCCGGGGGACTGAAGCTTTCTTT
>TRBD2|-|TRBV12-3/TRBV12-4|TRBJ2-7
CASRPGLAGHYEQYF
TGTGCCAGCAGGCCGGGACTAGCGGGACACTACGAGCAGTACTTC
>-|many|TRBV29-1|TRBJ2-3
CSVAPGPNTDTQYF
TGCAGCGTAGCCCCGGGTCCCAACACAGATACGCAGTATTTT
>TRBD2|many|TRBV5-1|TRBJ2-1
CASSLTGGNEQFF
TGCGCCAGCAGCTTGACGGGGGGCAATGAGCAGTTCTTC
>TRBD1|-|TRBV28|TRBJ1-4
CASSLPGRGYTTNEKLFF
TGTGCCAGCAGTTTACCGGGCAGGGGGTATACAACTAATGAAAAACTGTTTTTT
>TRBD1|-|TRBV6-1|TRBJ1-2
CASTLTGGNYGYTF
TGTGCCAGCACCTTGACAGGGGGTAACTATGGCTACACCTTC
>TRBD1|-|TRBV20-1|TRBJ2-7
CSARDQAGGRYEQYF
TGCAGTGCTAGAGATCAGGCAGGGGGTAGGTACGAGCAGTACTTC
>TRBD2|-|TRBV19|TRBJ2-6
CASSANPGLVLVGANVLTF
TGTGCCAGTAGTGCTAACCCGGGACTAGTTCTTGTTGGGGCCAACGTCCTGACTTTC
>-|few|TRBV20-1|TRBJ2-3
CSAEEGTDTQYF
TGCAGTGCTGAGGAGGGCACAGATACGCAGTATTTT
>-|-|TRBV20-1|TRBJ1-5
CSGKGGTGAGQPQHF
TGCAGTGGGAAAGGGGGAACGGGGGCTGGTCAGCCCCAGCATTTT
>-|-|TRBV5-1|TRBJ1-1
CASSEGETEAFF
TGCGCCAGCAGCGAAGGGGAAACTGAAGCTTTCTTT
>TRBD1|few|TRBV7-9|TRBJ2-7
CASSNRDRGSYEQYF
TGTGCCAGCAGCAACCGGGACAGGGGCTCCTACGAGCAGTACTTC
>TRBD1|many|TRBV28|TRBJ1-1
CASSRGGDRGVAFF
TGTGCCAGCAGCCGAGGGGGGGACAGGGGAGTGGCTTTCTTT
>-|-|TRBV25-1|TRBJ1-2
CASSEWQGGSYGYTF
TGTGCCAGCAGTGAATGGCAAGGGGGGAGCTATGGCTACACCTTC
>-|-|TRBV2|TRBJ2-7
CASSDYGYEQYF
TGTGCCAGCAGTGATTATGGATACGAGCAGTACTTC